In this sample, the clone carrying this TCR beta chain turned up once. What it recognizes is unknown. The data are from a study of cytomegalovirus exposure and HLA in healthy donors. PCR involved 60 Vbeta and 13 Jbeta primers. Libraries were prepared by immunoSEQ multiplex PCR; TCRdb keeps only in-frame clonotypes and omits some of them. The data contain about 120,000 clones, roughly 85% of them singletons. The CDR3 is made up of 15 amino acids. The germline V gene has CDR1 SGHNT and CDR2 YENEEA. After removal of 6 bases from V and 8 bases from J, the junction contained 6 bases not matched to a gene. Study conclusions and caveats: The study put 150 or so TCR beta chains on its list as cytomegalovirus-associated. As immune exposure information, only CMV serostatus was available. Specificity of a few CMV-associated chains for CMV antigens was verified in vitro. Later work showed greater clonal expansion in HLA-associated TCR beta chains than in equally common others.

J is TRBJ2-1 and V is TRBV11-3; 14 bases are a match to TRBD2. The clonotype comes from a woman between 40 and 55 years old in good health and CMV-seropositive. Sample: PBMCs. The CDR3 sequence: CASSSLGLAGDEQFF. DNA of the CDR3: TGTGCCAGCAGTTCCCTGGGACTAGCGGGAGATGAGCAGTTCTTC.